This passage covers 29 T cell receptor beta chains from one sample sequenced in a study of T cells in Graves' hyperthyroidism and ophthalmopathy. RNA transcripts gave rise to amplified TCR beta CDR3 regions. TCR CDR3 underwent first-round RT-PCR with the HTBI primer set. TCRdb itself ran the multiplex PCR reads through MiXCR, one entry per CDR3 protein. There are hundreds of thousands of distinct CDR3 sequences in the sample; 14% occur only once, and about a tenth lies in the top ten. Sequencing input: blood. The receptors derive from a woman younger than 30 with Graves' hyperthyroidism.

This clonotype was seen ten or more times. CDR3 region: CASSSRGSGVSYEQYF. The CDR3 nucleotides are TGTGCCAGCAGTTCCCGGGGTAGCGGGGTCTCCTACGAGCAGTACTTC. The chain recombines TRBV2 with TRBJ2-7, with TRBD2 matching over 8 bases. The CDR3 has 16 amino acids. V shed 5 bases and J 0 bases; nucleotides not matched to a gene: 9. From germline, CDR1 is SNHLY and CDR2 FYNNEI. Filled out from reference TRBV2 and TRBJ2-7, the complete variable domain reads EPEVTQTPSHQVTQMGQEVILRCVPISNHLYFYWYRQILGQKVEFLVSFYNNEISEKSEIFDDQFSVERPDGSNFTLKIRSTKLEDSAMYFCASSSRGSGVSYEQYFGPGTRLTVT.

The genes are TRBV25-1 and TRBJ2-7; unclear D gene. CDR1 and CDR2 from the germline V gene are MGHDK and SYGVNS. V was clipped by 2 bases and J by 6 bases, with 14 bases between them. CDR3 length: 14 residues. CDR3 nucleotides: TGTGCCAGCAGTGAAGATCGGACCCACTGCGAGCAGTACTTC. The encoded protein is CASSEDRTHCEQYF.

CDR3: CASSPNPGQGAGGYTF. Written as DNA, the CDR3 is TGTGCCAGCAGTCCAAATCCGGGACAGGGAGCGGGTGGCTACACCTTC. The V and J genes are TRBV27 and TRBJ1-2, with 9 bases identical to TRBD1. J was trimmed by 7 bases and V by 5 bases; bases with no gene match: 14. The length of the CDR3 is 16 residues. Germline V gene lookup returns CDR1 MNHEY and CDR2 SMNVEV (reference sequence).

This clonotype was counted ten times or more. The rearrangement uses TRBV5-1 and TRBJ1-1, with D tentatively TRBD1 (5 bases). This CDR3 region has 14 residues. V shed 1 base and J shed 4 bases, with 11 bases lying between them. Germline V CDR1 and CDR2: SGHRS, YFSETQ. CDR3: CASSLSGRGTEAFF. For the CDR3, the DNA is TGCGCCAGCAGCTTGTCGGGGCGGGGCACTGAAGCTTTCTTT. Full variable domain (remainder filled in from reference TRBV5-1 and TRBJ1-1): KAGVTQTPRYLIKTRGQQVTLSCSPISGHRSVSWYQQTPGQGLQFLFEYFSETQRNKGNFPGRFSGRQFSNSRSEMNVSTLELGDSALYLCASSLSGRGTEAFFGQGTRLTVV.

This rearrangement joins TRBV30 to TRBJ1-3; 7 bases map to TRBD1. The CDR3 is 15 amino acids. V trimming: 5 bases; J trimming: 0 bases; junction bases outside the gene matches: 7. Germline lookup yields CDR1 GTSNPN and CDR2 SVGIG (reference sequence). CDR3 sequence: CAWQTGANSGNTIYF. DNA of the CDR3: TGTGCCTGGCAAACAGGGGCGAACTCTGGAAACACCATATATTTT.

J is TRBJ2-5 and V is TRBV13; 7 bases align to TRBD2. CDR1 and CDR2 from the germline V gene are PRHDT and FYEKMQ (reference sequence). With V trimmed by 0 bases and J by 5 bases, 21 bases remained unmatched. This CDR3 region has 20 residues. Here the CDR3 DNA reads TGTGCCAGCAGCTTAGGGTTCGGAACTAGCGAGCTCGGGTTAGGGGAGACCCAGTACTTC. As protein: CASSLGFGTSELGLGETQYF.

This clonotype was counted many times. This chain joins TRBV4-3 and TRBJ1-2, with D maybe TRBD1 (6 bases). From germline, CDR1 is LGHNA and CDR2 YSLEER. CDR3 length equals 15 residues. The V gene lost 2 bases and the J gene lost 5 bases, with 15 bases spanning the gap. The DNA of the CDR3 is TGCGCCAGCAGCCAATATTCCACCAGGGGATATGGCTACACCTTC. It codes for CASSQYSTRGYGYTF.

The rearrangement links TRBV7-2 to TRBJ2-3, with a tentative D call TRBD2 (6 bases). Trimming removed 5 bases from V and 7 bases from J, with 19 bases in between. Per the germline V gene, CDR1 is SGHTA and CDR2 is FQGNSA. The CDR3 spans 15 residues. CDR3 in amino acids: CASSPPRAGLNTQYF. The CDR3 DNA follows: TGTGCCAGCAGCCCCCCAAGGGCGGGATTGAATACGCAGTATTTT. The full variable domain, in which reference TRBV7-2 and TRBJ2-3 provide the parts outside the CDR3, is GAGVSQSPSNKVTEKGKDVELRCDPISGHTALYWYRQSLGQGLEFLIYFQGNSAPDKSGLPSDRFSAERTGGSVSTLTIQRTQQEDSAVYLCASSPPRAGLNTQYFGPGTRLTVL.

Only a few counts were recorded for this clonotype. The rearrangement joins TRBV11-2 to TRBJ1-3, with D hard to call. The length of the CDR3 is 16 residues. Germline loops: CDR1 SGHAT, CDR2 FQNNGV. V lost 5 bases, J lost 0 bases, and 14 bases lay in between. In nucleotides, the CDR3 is TGTGCCAGCAGCCCCCTGGCAGTTCACTCTGGAAACACCATATATTTT. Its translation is CASSPLAVHSGNTIYF.

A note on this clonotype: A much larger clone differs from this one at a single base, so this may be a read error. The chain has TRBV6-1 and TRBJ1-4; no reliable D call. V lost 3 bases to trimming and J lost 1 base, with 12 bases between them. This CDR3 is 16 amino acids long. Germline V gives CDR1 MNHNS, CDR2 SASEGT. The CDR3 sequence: CASSERPRRTNEKLFF. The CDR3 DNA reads TGTGCCAGCAGTGAGAGGCCCAGGAGAACTAATGAAAAACTGTTTTTT.

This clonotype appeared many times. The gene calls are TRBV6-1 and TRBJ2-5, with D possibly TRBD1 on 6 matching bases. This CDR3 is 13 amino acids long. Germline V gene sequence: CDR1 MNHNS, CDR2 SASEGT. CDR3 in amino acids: CAAALGTQETQYF. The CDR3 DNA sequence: TGTGCGGCAGCGCTAGGGACACAAGAGACCCAGTACTTC.

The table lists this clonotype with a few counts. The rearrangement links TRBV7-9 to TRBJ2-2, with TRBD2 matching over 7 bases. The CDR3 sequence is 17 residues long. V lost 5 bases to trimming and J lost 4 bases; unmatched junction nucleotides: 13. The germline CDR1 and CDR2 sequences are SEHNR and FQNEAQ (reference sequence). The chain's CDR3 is CASSARGGSSFTGELFF. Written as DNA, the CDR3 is TGTGCCAGCAGCGCACGGGGCGGGAGTTCCTTCACCGGGGAGCTGTTTTTT.

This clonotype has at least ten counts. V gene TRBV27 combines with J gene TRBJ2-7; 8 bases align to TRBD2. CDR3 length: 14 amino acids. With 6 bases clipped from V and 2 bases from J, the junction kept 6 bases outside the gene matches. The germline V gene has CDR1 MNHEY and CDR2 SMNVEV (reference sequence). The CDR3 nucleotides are TGTGCCAGCAGCCATGCGGGGGGAACCTACGAGCAGTACTTC. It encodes CASSHAGGTYEQYF.

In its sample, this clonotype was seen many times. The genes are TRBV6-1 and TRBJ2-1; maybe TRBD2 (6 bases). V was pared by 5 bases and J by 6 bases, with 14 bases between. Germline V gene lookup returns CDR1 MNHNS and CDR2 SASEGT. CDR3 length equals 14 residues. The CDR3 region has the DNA TGTGCCAGCAGTACTAGCCTAACGGCCAATGAGCAGTTCTTC. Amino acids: CASSTSLTANEQFF.

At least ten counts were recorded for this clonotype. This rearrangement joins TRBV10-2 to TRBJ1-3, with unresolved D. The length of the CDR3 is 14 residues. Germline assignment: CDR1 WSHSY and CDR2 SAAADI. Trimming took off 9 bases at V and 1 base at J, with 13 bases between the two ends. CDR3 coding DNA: TGCGCCAGTTCCTTGGAAGTTTCTGGAAACACCATATATTTT. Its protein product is CASSLEVSGNTIYF.

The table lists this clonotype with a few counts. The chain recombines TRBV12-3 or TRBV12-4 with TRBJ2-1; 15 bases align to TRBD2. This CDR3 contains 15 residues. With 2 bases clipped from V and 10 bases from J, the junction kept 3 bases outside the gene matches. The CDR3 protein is CASSLPGLAGGEQFF. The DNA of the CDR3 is TGTGCCAGCAGTTTACCCGGACTAGCGGGAGGGGAGCAGTTCTTC.

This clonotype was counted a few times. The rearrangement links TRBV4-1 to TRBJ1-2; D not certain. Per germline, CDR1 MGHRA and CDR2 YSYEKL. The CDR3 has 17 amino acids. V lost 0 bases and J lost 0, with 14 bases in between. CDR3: CASSQDSKPLPNYGYTF. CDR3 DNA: TGCGCCAGCAGCCAAGATAGTAAGCCGCTCCCTAACTATGGCTACACCTTC.

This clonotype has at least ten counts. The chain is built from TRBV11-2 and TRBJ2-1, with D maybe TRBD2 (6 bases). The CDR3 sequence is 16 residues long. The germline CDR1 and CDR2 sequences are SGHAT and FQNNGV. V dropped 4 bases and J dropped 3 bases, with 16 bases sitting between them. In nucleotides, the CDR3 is TGTGCCAGCAGCTCATCACTGGCGGGAAGCTACAATGAGCAGTTCTTC. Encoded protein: CASSSSLAGSYNEQFF.

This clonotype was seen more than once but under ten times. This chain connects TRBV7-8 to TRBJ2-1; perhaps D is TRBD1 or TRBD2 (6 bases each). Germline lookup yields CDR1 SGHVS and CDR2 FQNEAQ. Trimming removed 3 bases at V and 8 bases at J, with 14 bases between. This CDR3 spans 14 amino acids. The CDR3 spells CASSFNRAGYEQFF. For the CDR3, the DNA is TGTGCCAGCAGCTTTAACAGGGCGGGGTATGAGCAGTTCTTC.

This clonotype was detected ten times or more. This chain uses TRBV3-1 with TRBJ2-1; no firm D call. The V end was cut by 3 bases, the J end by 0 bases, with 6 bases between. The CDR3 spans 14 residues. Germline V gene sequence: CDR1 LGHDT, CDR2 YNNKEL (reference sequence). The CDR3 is CASSQDVSYNEQFF. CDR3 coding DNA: TGTGCCAGCAGCCAGGATGTCTCCTACAATGAGCAGTTCTTC.

The CDR3 protein is CASSQVWPGAGYEQYF. CDR3 nucleotides: TGCGCCAGCAGCCAAGTCTGGCCGGGAGCTGGGTACGAGCAGTACTTC. The chain couples TRBV4-1 to TRBJ2-7, with D possibly TRBD2 on 6 matching bases. The CDR3 has 16 amino acids. In germline, CDR1 is MGHRA, CDR2 YSYEKL. Deletions cut 1 base from V and 4 bases from J, with 17 bases between.

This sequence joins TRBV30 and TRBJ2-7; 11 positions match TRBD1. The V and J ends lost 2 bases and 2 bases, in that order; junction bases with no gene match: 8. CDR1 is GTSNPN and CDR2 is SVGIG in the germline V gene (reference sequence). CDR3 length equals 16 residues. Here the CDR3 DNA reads TGTGCCTGGAGTCCTGCGGCGGGACAGGGGGCCTACGAGCAGTACTTC. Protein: CAWSPAAGQGAYEQYF.

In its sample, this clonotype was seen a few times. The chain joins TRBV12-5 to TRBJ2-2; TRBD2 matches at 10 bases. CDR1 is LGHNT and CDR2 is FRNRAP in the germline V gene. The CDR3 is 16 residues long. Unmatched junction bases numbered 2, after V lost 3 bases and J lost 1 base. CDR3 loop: CASGFTSGKNTGELFF. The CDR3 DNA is TGTGCTAGTGGTTTCACTAGCGGGAAGAACACCGGGGAGCTGTTTTTT.

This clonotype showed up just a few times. In nucleotides, the CDR3 is TGTGCCAGCAGTCAGACCGGCTCCTATAATTCACCCCTCCACTTT. It specifies CASSQTGSYNSPLHF. The genes are TRBV7-9 and TRBJ1-6; D unresolved. The length of the CDR3 is 15 residues. CDR1 and CDR2 from the germline V gene are SEHNR and FQNEAQ (reference sequence). V dropped 6 bases and J dropped 0 bases, with 9 bases sitting between them.

CDR3 DNA: TGTGCCATCAGCGGGACTAGCGGGAGAATAAACGGGGAGCTGTTTTTT. The encoded protein is CAISGTSGRINGELFF. The chain carries TRBV10-3 and TRBJ2-2; 14 bases are a match to TRBD2. The CDR3 covers 16 residues. The V gene's germline CDR1 is ENHRY and CDR2 SYGVKD. J lost 7 bases, V lost 6 bases, and 7 bases had no gene match.

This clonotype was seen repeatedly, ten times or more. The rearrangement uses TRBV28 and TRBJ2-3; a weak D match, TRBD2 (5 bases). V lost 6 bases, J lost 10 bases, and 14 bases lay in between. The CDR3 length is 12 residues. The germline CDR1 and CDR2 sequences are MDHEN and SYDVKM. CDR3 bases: TGTGCCAGCAGGGACTCACTAGTCGCGCAGTATTTT. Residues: CASRDSLVAQYF.

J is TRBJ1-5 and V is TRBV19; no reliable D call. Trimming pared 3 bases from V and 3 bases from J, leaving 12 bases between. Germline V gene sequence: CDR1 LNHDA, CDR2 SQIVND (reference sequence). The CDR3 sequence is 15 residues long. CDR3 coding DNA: TGTGCCAGTAGTATCAGTCACCAACTCAATCAGCCCCAGCATTTT. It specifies CASSISHQLNQPQHF. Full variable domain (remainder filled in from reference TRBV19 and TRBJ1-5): DGGITQSPKYLFRKEGQNVTLSCEQNLNHDAMYWYRQDPGQGLRLIYYSQIVNDFQKGDIAEGYSVSREKKESFPLTVTSAQKNPTAFYLCASSISHQLNQPQHFGDGTRLSIL.

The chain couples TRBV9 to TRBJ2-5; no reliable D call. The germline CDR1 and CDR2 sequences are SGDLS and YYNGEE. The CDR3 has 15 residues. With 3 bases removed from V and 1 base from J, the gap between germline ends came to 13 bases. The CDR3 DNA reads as TGTGCCAGCAGCGCCTCCGTGGGAAGCCAAGAGACCCAGTACTTC. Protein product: CASSASVGSQETQYF.

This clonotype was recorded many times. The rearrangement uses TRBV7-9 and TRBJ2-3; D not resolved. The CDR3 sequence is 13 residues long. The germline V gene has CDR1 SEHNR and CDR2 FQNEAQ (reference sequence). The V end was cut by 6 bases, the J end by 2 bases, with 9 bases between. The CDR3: CASRPPLTDTQYF. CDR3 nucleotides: TGTGCCAGCAGGCCTCCCCTCACAGATACGCAGTATTTT.